This TCR beta chain was documented in a study of neoadjuvant anti-PD-1 for oral cavity cancer. Study details: Most patients had three to four biweekly doses of 3 mg/kg nivolumab before resection. Non-progressing patients received a fourth nivolumab dose near day 43, then surgery on days 50-56.

Per germline, CDR1 MGHRA and CDR2 YSYEKL. Trimming removed 4 bases from V and 2 bases from J; junction bases left unmatched: 8. The CDR3 has 16 residues. Only in-frame clones appear in the TCRdb table, and some are missing; sequencing was by immunoSEQ multiplex PCR. The sample holds under 85,000 clones; roughly 80% are singletons and the top ten take approximately 3.4%. Overall study results and limits: Non-responders to neoadjuvant nivolumab had significantly more clonal PBMC T cells than responders.

The table lists this clone with a count of one. Antigen: not known. The sequence derives from a person between 40 and 85 years old with oral cavity squamous cell carcinoma. This chain uses TRBV4-1 with TRBJ2-1, with TRBD2 matching 7 bases. The input for sequencing was PBMCs, taken before nivolumab (anti-PD-1) treatment. As DNA, the CDR3 is TGCGCCAGCAGCCCTAACCCTAGCGGTGCCTACAATGAGCAGTTCTTC. Its protein is CASSPNPSGAYNEQFF.